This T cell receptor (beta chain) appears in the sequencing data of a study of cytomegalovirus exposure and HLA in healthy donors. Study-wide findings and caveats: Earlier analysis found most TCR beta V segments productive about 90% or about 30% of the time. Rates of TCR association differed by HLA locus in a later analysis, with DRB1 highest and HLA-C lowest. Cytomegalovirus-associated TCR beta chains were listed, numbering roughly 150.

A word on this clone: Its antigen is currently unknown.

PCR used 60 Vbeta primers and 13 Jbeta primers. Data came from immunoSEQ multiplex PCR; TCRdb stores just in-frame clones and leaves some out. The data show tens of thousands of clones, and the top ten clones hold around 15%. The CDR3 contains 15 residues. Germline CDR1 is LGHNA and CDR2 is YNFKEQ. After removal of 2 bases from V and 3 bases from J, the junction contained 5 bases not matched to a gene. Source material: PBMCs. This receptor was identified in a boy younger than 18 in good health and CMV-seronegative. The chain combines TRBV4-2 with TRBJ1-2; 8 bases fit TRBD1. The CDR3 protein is CASSQTYRGYYGYTF. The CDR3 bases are TGTGCCAGCAGCCAAACTTACAGGGGGTACTATGGCTACACCTTC.